These T cell receptor beta chains were read from a single sample in a study of cytomegalovirus exposure and HLA in healthy donors. The data were produced by immunoSEQ multiplex PCR, yet TCRdb's version contains in-frame clones alone and is incomplete. The sample shows more than 85,000 clones, 75% to 85% of them seen only once. The sequenced material came from PBMCs. Receptors were obtained from a man aged 25-40 years in good health and CMV-seronegative. CDR3s include the opening cysteine and the closing phenylalanine or tryptophan. The D gene is left open where the match is weak. Size is omitted from some rows. Given values are once, few, many or a class for expanded clones.

D	J	size	V	DNA	CDR3
NA	TRBJ2-7	NA	TRBV4-2	TGTGCCAGCAGCCAAGATGGCATTAGCGACACCTACGAGCGGTACTTC	CASSQDGISDTYERYF
TRBD1	TRBJ2-6	many	TRBV5-1	TGCGCCAGCAGCTTGTGGACGACAGGGGCTGGGGCCAACGTCCTGACTTTC	CASSLWTTGAGANVLTF
TRBD2	TRBJ2-1	NA	TRBV27	TGTGCCAGCAGTCCCGGGACTAGCGGGGGGAATGAGCAGTTCTTC	CASSPGTSGGNEQFF
TRBD2	TRBJ2-5	NA	TRBV10-3	TGTGCCATCGGGGGACTAGCGGGTGGGGAGACCCAGTACTTC	CAIGGLAGGETQYF
TRBD1	TRBJ1-1	few	TRBV6-5	TGTGCCAGCAGTTGGACAGGGGGTGAAGCTTTCTTT	CASSWTGGEAFF
TRBD2	TRBJ2-1	NA	TRBV7-2	TGTGCCAGCAGCCTCCACCTAGCGGGGGTCTCCTACAATGAGCAGTTCTTC	CASSLHLAGVSYNEQFF
NA	TRBJ1-6	NA	TRBV7-2	TGTGCCAGCAGGTTTTCCGAGGGTATTCTCAACTTT	CASRFSEGILNF
NA	TRBJ2-7	NA	TRBV7-9	TGTGCCAGCAGCTTAGGTGGAGCTAGGAGCTCCTACGAGCAGTACTTC	CASSLGGARSSYEQYF
NA	TRBJ2-7	NA	TRBV5-4	TGTGCCAGCAGCTTGGGGAGTTCCTACGAGCAGTACTTC	CASSLGSSYEQYF
TRBD1	TRBJ2-7	NA	TRBV6-1	TGTGCCAGCAGTGAATCTCTCGAAAGGGGGCTAGGGCCCGAGCAGTACTTC	CASSESLERGLGPEQYF
TRBD1	TRBJ1-2	few	TRBV28	TGTGCCAGCAGCCCGGGACAGAATTATGGCTACACCTTC	CASSPGQNYGYTF
TRBD2	TRBJ2-7	NA	TRBV29-1	TGCAGCGGCGCTCTAGCGGGGTCCTACGAGCAGTACTTC	CSGALAGSYEQYF
NA	TRBJ2-7	few	TRBV5-4	TGTGCCAGCAGCGGAGCCTACGAGCAGTACTTC	CASSGAYEQYF